These T cell receptor beta chains were read from a single sample in a study of T cell changes during pregnancy in multiple sclerosis. The method was immunoSEQ multiplex PCR; TCRdb's version includes in-frame clones alone and lacks a portion of them. The data contain tens of thousands of clones, 80% to 95% of them singletons. The sample consisted of peripheral blood, taken after pregnancy. These receptor sequences come from a female donor with multiple sclerosis, enrolled in a pregnancy study. Each CDR3 is given with its conserved first and last residue. The D gene is left open where the match is weak. Size values are once, few and many counts, or a class for expanded clones, and some rows have none.

>TRBJ1-1|TRBV4-3|-|once
CASSPGRGTEAFF
TGCGCCAGCAGCCCCGGAAGAGGCACTGAAGCTTTCTTT
>TRBJ2-3|TRBV6-1|-|-
CASSAQPAATDTQYF
TGTGCCAGCAGTGCCCAGCCCGCGGCGACAGATACGCAGTATTTT
>TRBJ1-1|TRBV18|-|-
CASSPGQQRNTEAFF
TGTGCCAGCTCACCTGGACAGCAGAGGAACACTGAAGCTTTCTTT
>TRBJ1-6|TRBV5-1|-|-
CASSSTVEGSPLHF
TGCGCCAGCAGCTCTACAGTGGAGGGTTCACCCCTCCACTTT
>TRBJ1-5|TRBV10-3|-|-
CAISEYQAGQPQHF
TGTGCCATCAGTGAGTACCAGGCCGGACAGCCCCAGCATTTT
>TRBJ2-1|TRBV5-5|-|-
CASSLPGGTEQFF
TGTGCCAGCAGCTTGCCAGGCGGGACTGAGCAGTTCTTC
>TRBJ2-1|TRBV5-8|TRBD2|-
CASSQWEGYEQFF
TGTGCCAGCAGCCAATGGGAGGGCTATGAGCAGTTCTTC
>TRBJ2-1|TRBV5-4|TRBD2|-
CASSDAGGPYNEQFF
TGTGCCAGCAGCGACGCGGGGGGGCCCTACAATGAGCAGTTCTTC
>TRBJ1-4|TRBV18|-|once
CASSLMPTGGEKLFF
TGTGCCAGCTCACTCATGCCCACAGGTGGAGAAAAACTGTTTTTT
>TRBJ2-7|TRBV5-3|TRBD2|-
CARSPLGRERGVYEQYF
TGTGCCAGAAGTCCATTGGGAAGGGAGCGGGGGGTCTACGAGCAGTACTTC
>TRBJ2-7|TRBV13|-|once
CASTPPGGYEQYF
TGTGCCAGCACCCCCCCCGGGGGCTACGAGCAGTACTTC
>TRBJ2-1|TRBV5-4|TRBD2|once
CASSRAGGPNNEQFF
TGTGCCAGCAGCCGAGCGGGGGGGCCCAACAATGAGCAGTTCTTC
>TRBJ1-2|TRBV25-1|TRBD1|-
CASSPSGTGGYGYTF
TGTGCCAGCAGTCCCTCCGGGACAGGGGGATACGGCTACACCTTC
>TRBJ1-1|TRBV19|-|-
CASNLGGANTEAFF
TGTGCCAGTAATCTCGGGGGGGCAAACACTGAAGCTTTCTTT
>TRBJ1-2|TRBV6-6|-|-
CASTRALNYGYTF
TGTGCCAGCACCAGGGCGCTAAACTATGGCTACACCTTC
>TRBJ1-1|TRBV18|-|-
CASSPRGENTEAFF
TGTGCCAGCTCACCGCGGGGGGAGAACACTGAAGCTTTCTTT
>TRBJ2-1|TRBV4-1|TRBD1|-
CASSPRQGGNEQFF
TGCGCCAGCAGCCCTAGACAGGGTGGCAATGAGCAGTTCTTC
>TRBJ1-1|TRBV6-5|-|-
CASSSVNTEAFF
TGTGCCAGCAGTTCCGTGAACACTGAAGCTTTCTTT
>TRBJ1-2|TRBV5-5|-|-
CASSPAGVSYGYTF
TGTGCCAGCAGCCCCGCCGGGGTCAGCTATGGCTACACCTTC